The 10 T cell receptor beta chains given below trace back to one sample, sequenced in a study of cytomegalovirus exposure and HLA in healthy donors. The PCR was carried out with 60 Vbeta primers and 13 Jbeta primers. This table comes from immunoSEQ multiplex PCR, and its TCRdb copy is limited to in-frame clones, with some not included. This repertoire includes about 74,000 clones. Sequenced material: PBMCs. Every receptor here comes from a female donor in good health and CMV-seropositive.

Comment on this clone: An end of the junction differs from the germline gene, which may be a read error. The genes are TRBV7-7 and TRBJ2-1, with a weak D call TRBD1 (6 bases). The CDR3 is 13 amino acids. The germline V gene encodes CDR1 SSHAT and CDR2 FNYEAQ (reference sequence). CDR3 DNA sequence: TGTGCTAGCAGCTCACAGGGTAACAATGAGCAGTTCTTC. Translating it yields CASSSQGNNEQFF.

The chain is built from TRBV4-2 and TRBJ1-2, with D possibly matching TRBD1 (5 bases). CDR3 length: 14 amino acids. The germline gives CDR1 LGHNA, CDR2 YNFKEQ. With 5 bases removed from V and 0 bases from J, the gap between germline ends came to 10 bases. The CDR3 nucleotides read TGTGCCAGCAGCAAACAGGATACTAACTATGGCTACACCTTC. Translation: CASSKQDTNYGYTF.

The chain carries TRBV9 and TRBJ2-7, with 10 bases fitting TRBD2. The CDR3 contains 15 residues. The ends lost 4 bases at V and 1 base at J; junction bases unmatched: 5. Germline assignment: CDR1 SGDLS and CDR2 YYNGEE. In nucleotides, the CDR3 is TGTGCCAGCAGCTCCTCTAGCGGGAGTTCCTACGAGCAGTACTTC. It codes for CASSSSSGSSYEQYF.

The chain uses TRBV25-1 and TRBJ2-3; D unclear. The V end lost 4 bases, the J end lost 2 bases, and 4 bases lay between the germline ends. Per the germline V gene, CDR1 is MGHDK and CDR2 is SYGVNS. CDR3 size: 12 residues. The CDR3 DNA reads TGTGCCAGCAGTGTACTCACAGATACGCAGTATTTT. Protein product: CASSVLTDTQYF.

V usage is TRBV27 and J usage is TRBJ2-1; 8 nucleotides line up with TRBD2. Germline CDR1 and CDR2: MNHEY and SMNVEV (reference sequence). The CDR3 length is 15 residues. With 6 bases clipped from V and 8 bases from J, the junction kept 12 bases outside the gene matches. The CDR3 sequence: CASSPGGEFGDEQFF. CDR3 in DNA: TGTGCCAGCAGCCCCGGGGGGGAGTTCGGAGATGAGCAGTTCTTC.

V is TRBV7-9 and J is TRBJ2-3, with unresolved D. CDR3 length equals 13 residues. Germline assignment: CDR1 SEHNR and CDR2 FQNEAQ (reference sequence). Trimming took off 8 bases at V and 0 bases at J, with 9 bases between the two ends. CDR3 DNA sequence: TGTGCCAGCCTAGATTATAGCACAGATACGCAGTATTTT. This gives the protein CASLDYSTDTQYF.

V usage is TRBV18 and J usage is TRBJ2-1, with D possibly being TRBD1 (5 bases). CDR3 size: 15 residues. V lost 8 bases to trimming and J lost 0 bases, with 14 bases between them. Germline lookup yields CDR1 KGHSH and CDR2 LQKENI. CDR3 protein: CASRLGQGSYNEQFF. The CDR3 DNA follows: TGTGCCAGCCGGCTAGGCCAGGGCTCCTACAATGAGCAGTTCTTC.

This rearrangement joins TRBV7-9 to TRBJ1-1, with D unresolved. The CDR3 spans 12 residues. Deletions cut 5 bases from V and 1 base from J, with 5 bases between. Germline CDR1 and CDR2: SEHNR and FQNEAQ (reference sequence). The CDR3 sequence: CASSNGNTEAFF. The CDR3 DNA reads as TGTGCCAGCAGCAACGGGAACACTGAAGCTTTCTTT.

The CDR3 nucleotides are TGTGCCAGCAGCTTCGACAGGGAACTCTCACCCCTCCACTTT. This encodes CASSFDRELSPLHF. The rearrangement links TRBV5-6 to TRBJ1-6, with 7 positions matching TRBD1. The CDR3 is 14 residues long. Unmatched junction bases numbered 6, after V lost 2 bases and J lost 10 bases. Germline CDR1 is SGHDT and CDR2 is YYEEEE.

The CDR3: CASTKTGNEKLFF. The CDR3 coding sequence is TGTGCCAGCACCAAGACTGGAAATGAAAAACTGTTTTTT. This chain links TRBV6-6 with TRBJ1-4; D unclear. The CDR3 has 13 amino acids. Germline assignment: CDR1 MNHNY and CDR2 SVGAGI (reference sequence). Trimming shortened V by 7 bases and J by 5 bases, and 11 bases separated the two germline ends.